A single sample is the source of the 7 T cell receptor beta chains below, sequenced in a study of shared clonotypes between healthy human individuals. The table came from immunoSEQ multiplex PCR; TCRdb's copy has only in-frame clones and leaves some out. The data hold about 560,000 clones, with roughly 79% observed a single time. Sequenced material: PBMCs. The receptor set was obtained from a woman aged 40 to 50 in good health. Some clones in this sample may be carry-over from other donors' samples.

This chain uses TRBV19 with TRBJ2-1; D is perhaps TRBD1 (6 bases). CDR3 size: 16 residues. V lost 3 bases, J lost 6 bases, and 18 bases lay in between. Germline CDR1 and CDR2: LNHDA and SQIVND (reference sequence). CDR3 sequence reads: CASSMDRDTLANEQFF. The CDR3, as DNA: TGTGCCAGTAGTATGGATAGGGACACCCTCGCCAATGAGCAGTTCTTC.

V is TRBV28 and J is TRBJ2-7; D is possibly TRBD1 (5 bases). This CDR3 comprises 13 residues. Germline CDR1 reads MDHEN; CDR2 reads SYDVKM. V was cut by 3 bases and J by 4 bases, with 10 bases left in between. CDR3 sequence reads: CASSLGPPYEQYF. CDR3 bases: TGTGCCAGCAGTTTGGGGCCGCCATACGAGCAGTACTTC.

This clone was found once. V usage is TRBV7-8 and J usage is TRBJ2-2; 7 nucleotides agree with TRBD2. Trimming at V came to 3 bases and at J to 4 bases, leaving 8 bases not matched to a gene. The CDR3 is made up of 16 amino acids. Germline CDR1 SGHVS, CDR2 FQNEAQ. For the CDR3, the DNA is TGTGCCAGCAGCTTTGGACTAGTAGCGGGCACCGGGGAGCTGTTTTTT. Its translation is CASSFGLVAGTGELFF.

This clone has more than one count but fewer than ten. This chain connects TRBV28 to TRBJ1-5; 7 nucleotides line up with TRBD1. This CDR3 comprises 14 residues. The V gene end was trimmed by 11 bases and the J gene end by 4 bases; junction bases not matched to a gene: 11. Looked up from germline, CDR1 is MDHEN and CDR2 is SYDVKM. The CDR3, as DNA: TGTGCCGGACAGGTTGGTATGGGAAATCAGCCCCAGCATTTT. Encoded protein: CAGQVGMGNQPQHF.

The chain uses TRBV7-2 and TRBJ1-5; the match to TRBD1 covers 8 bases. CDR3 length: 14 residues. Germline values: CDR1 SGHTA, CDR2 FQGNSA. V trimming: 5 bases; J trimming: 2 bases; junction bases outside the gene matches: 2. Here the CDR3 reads CASSVTGGNQPQHF. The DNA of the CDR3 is TGTGCCAGCAGCGTGACAGGGGGCAATCAGCCCCAGCATTTT. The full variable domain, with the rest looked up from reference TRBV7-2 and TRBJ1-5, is GAGVSQSPSNKVTEKGKDVELRCDPISGHTALYWYRQSLGQGLEFLIYFQGNSAPDKSGLPSDRFSAERTGGSVSTLTIQRTQQEDSAVYLCASSVTGGNQPQHFGDGTRLSIL.

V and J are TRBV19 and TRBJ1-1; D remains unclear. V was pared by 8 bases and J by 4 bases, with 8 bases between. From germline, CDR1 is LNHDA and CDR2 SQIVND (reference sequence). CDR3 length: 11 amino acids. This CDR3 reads CASERGTEAFF. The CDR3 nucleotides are TGTGCCAGTGAGCGGGGCACTGAAGCTTTCTTT.

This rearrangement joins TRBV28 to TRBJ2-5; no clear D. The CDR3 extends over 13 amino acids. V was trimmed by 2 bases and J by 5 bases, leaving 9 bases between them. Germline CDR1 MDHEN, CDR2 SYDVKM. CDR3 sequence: CASSLVQSETQYF. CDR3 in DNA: TGTGCCAGCAGTTTAGTACAGAGTGAGACCCAGTACTTC.